The next 16 T cell receptor beta chains were all read from a single sample in a study of cytomegalovirus exposure and HLA in healthy donors. Both 60 Vbeta primers and 13 Jbeta primers went into the PCR. Measured with immunoSEQ multiplex PCR; TCRdb has only the in-frame clones, and not every one. The table records more than 95,000 clones, approximately 79% of them present only once. What was sequenced was PBMCs. The receptors were sampled from a man aged 45-60 years in good health and CMV-seropositive.

The rearrangement uses TRBV7-2 and TRBJ1-1; 10 nucleotides agree with TRBD1. CDR3 length: 16 amino acids. V lost 5 bases to trimming and J lost 3 bases; unmatched junction nucleotides: 9. CDR1 and CDR2 from the germline V gene are SGHTA and FQGNSA. In nucleotides, the CDR3 is TGTGCCAGCAGCCACACGACAGGGGGCTGGCACACTGAAGCTTTCTTT. It specifies CASSHTTGGWHTEAFF.

The sample holds one count of this clone. The V call is TRBV28, the J call TRBJ1-5; possibly TRBD1 for D (5 bases). The CDR3 loop spans 14 amino acids. V was pared by 2 bases and J by 6 bases, with 11 bases between. The germline gives CDR1 MDHEN, CDR2 SYDVKM. CDR3 sequence reads: CASSLVGGSQPQHF. Here the CDR3 DNA reads TGTGCCAGCAGTTTAGTGGGGGGGAGTCAGCCCCAGCATTTT.

This chain connects TRBV15 to TRBJ2-7; 13 bases match TRBD2. J lost 4 bases, V lost 1 base, and 1 base had no gene match. Germline values: CDR1 LNHNV, CDR2 YYDKDF (reference sequence). The CDR3 is made up of 15 amino acids. CDR3 sequence: CATSRGTSGSYEQYF. The CDR3 bases are TGTGCCACCAGCAGAGGGACTAGCGGGAGTTACGAGCAGTACTTC.

J is TRBJ2-1 and V is TRBV10-3; 9 nucleotides agree with TRBD2. The CDR3 is 16 amino acids. The V segment lost 6 bases and the J segment 4 bases; nucleotides outside the gene matches: 10. In germline, CDR1 is ENHRY, CDR2 SYGVKD. CDR3 protein: CAIRPSSGAPYNEQFF. In DNA, the CDR3 is TGTGCCATCAGACCATCTAGCGGGGCCCCGTACAATGAGCAGTTCTTC.

This chain joins TRBV7-2 and TRBJ2-2, with no clear D. The CDR3 is 16 amino acids. Trimming removed 5 bases at V and 6 bases at J, with 19 bases between. Germline V gives CDR1 SGHTA, CDR2 FQGNSA. CDR3 in amino acids: CASSPNLRKPAGELFF. In DNA form, the CDR3 reads TGTGCCAGCAGCCCAAACCTACGTAAACCGGCCGGGGAGCTGTTTTTT.

This chain joins TRBV5-4 and TRBJ1-5; a possible D gene is TRBD1 (5 bases). V lost 1 base, J lost 6 bases, and 17 bases lay in between. The germline V gene encodes CDR1 SGHNT and CDR2 YYREEE (reference sequence). The CDR3 is 16 residues long. CDR3 in DNA: TGTGCCAGCAGCTTGACATTATGGGGGGGAAGTCAGCCCCAGCATTTT. It specifies CASSLTLWGGSQPQHF.

This clone was observed once. V usage is TRBV7-9 and J usage is TRBJ1-1; no clear D gene. This CDR3 comprises 13 residues. Germline V lookup: CDR1 SEHNR, CDR2 FQNEAQ (reference sequence). V lost 5 bases to trimming and J lost 1 base, with 8 bases between them. CDR3 amino acids: CASSPLGNTEAFF. The CDR3 DNA reads as TGTGCCAGCAGCCCACTTGGGAACACTGAAGCTTTCTTT.

The chain joins TRBV2 to TRBJ1-1; 7 bases match TRBD1. The germline V gene has CDR1 SNHLY and CDR2 FYNNEI. V was pared by 11 bases and J by 3 bases, with 9 bases of the junction left unmatched. The CDR3 length is 13 residues. Here the CDR3 DNA reads TGTGCCGAGAGGGTCCAGGGGGACACTGAAGCTTTCTTT. Protein: CAERVQGDTEAFF.

V is TRBV27 and J is TRBJ2-1; D remains ambiguous. CDR3 length: 11 residues. The germline V gene has CDR1 MNHEY and CDR2 SMNVEV (reference sequence). With 8 bases removed from V and 7 bases from J, the gap between germline ends came to 9 bases. The chain's CDR3 is CASGFRNEQFF. DNA for the CDR3: TGTGCCAGCGGCTTCCGAAATGAGCAGTTCTTC.

The rearrangement joins TRBV28 to TRBJ2-2; TRBD1 might be the D (5 bases). Trimming cost V 8 bases and J 5 bases, with 9 bases left between them. Germline V gives CDR1 MDHEN, CDR2 SYDVKM. The CDR3 totals 12 residues. The CDR3 region is CASFGHTGELFF. CDR3 nucleotides: TGTGCCAGCTTTGGACATACCGGGGAGCTGTTTTTT.

The genes are TRBV10-3 and TRBJ2-7; D not resolved. The germline V and J ends were trimmed by 3 bases and 2 bases, with 11 bases remaining between them. Germline CDR1 ENHRY, CDR2 SYGVKD. The CDR3 is 14 residues long. CDR3 nucleotide sequence: TGTGCCATCAGTGATCAGGTACGGCCCTACGAGCAGTACTTC. It translates to CAISDQVRPYEQYF.

For the CDR3, the DNA is TGCAGCGTTGGGGGGACATCCAACTATGGCTACACCTTC. It specifies CSVGGTSNYGYTF. V and J are TRBV29-1 and TRBJ1-2; possible D gene TRBD1, 6 bases. The CDR3 is 13 amino acids. CDR1 is SQVTM and CDR2 is ANQGSEA in the germline V gene. Trimming shortened V by 4 bases and J by 2 bases, and 11 bases separated the two germline ends.

The gene calls are TRBV27 and TRBJ2-7; 10 positions agree with TRBD1. The trim removed 9 bases at V and 3 bases at J, leaving 5 bases unmatched. Germline-derived CDR1 and CDR2 are MNHEY and SMNVEV (reference sequence). The CDR3 sequence is 13 residues long. The CDR3 loop reads CARSRDRGYEQYF. CDR3 DNA sequence: TGTGCCAGGAGCCGGGACAGGGGCTACGAGCAGTACTTC.

The chain joins TRBV9 to TRBJ2-5; 11 bases line up with TRBD2. This CDR3 region has 16 residues. Germline V gene sequence: CDR1 SGDLS, CDR2 YYNGEE. The junction had 7 bases not matched to a gene; V was cut back by 4 bases and J by 2 bases. CDR3 region: CASSLRTSGQQETQYF. CDR3 DNA sequence: TGTGCCAGCAGCTTACGGACTAGCGGGCAACAAGAGACCCAGTACTTC.

This clone was counted between two and nine times. One junction end does not reproduce the germline sequence, and a read error may be involved. The rearrangement joins TRBV6-6 to TRBJ1-6; maybe TRBD1 (5 bases). In germline, CDR1 is MNHNY, CDR2 SVGAGI (reference sequence). The CDR3 contains 15 residues. DNA for the CDR3: TGTGCCAGCAGTTACGTGGAGGGGCAGGGTTCACCCCCCCACTTT. Residues: CASSYVEGQGSPPHF.

This chain connects TRBV7-8 to TRBJ2-7; 9 positions match TRBD2. Germline V lookup: CDR1 SGHVS, CDR2 FQNEAQ. Trimming cost V 0 bases and J 4 bases; bases outside gene matches: 4. The CDR3 has 15 amino acids. The CDR3 is CASSLAGLAGYEQYF. CDR3 sequence (DNA): TGTGCCAGCAGCTTAGCTGGTCTAGCGGGATACGAGCAGTACTTC. Full variable domain (missing parts from reference TRBV7-8 and TRBJ2-7): GAGVSQSPRYKVAKRGQDVALRCDPISGHVSLFWYQQALGQGPEFLTYFQNEAQLDKSGLPSDRFFAERPEGSVSTLKIQRTQQEDSAVYLCASSLAGLAGYEQYFGPGTRLTVT.